This TCR beta chain emerged from a study of regulatory T cells in long-lasting Graves disease. Study outcomes and limitations: Blood alone, not thyroid tissue, was studied.

With iRepertoire HTBI primers and Arm-PCR of CDR3 regions, TCR beta libraries were built. TCRdb redid the calling of the multiplex PCR reads with MiXCR, one entry per CDR3 protein. The data hold 500,000 to 800,000 distinct CDR3 sequences, with 25% to 30% observed a single time. This sample's time point: persistent/refractory GD, antithyroid drugs over 5 years with positive TRAb. PBMC RNA served as the TCR library source. This clonotype has ten or more counts. Its antigen is not identified. V lost 5 bases to trimming and J lost 3 bases, with 5 bases between them. This CDR3 has 11 amino acids. The chain recombines TRBV12-3 or TRBV12-4 with TRBJ2-7; no reliable D call. The sample in question was peripheral blood mononuclear cells (PBMCs), obtained when the disease was refractory, from a patient treated with antithyroid drugs. This clonotype was sampled from a female donor with Graves disease. The CDR3 DNA reads as TGTGCCAGCAGTGACCGCTACGAGCAGTACTTC. Amino acid sequence: CASSDRYEQYF.